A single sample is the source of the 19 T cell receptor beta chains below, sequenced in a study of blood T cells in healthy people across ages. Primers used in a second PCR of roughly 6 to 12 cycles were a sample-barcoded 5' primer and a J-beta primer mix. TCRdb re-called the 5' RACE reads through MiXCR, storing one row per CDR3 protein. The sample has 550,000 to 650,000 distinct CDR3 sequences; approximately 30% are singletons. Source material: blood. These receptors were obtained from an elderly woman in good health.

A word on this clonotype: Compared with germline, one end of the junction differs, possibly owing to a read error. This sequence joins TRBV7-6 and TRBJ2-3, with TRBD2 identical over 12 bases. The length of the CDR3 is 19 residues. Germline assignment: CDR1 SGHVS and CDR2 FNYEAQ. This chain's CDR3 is CAGSPHVNRLAGGRDTQYF. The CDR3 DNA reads TGTGCCGGCAGCCCCCATGTCAACCGGCTAGCGGGGGGGCGAGATACGCAGTATTTT.

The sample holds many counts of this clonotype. The CDR3 sequence is CASSQDGRAYNEQFF. The CDR3, as DNA: TGCGCCAGCAGCCAAGATGGAAGGGCCTACAATGAGCAGTTCTTC. This chain joins TRBV4-3 and TRBJ2-1; D gene unclear. The V end lost 0 bases, the J end lost 2 bases, and 8 bases lay between the germline ends. CDR1 and CDR2 (germline): LGHNA, YSLEER. The CDR3 length is 15 residues.

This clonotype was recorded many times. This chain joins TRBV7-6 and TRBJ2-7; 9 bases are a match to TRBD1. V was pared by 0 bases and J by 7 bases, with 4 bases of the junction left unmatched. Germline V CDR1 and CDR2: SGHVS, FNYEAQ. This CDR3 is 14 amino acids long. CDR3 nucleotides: TGTGCCAGCAGCTTAGCTGACAGGGGGGGAGAGCAGTACTTC. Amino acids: CASSLADRGGEQYF.

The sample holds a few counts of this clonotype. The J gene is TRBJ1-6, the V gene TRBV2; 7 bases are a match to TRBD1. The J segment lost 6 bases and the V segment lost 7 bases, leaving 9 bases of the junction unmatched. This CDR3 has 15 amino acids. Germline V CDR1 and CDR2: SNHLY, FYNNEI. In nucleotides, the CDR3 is TGTGCCAGCAACCTAGGACAGGTTTTTAATTCACCCCTCCACTTT. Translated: CASNLGQVFNSPLHF.

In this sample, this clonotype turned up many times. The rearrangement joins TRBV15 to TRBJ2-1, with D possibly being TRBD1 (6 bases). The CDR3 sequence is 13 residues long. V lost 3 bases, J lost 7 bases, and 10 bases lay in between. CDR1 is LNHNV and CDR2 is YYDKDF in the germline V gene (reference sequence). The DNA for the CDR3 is TGTGCCACCAGCAGGTTCCAGGGGAATGAGCAGTTCTTC. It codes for CATSRFQGNEQFF.

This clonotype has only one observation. CDR3 sequence (DNA): TGCGCCAGCAGCGGACAAGGGGGGAATATCTACGAGCAGTACTTC. Translation: CASSGQGGNIYEQYF. The chain is built from TRBV5-1 and TRBJ2-7; TRBD1 or TRBD2 may be the D gene (6 bases each). V dropped 4 bases and J dropped 3 bases, with 17 bases sitting between them. CDR3 size: 15 residues. Germline V gene lookup returns CDR1 SGHRS and CDR2 YFSETQ. Using reference TRBV5-1 and TRBJ2-7 for the parts outside the CDR3, the full variable domain is KAGVTQTPRYLIKTRGQQVTLSCSPISGHRSVSWYQQTPGQGLQFLFEYFSETQRNKGNFPGRFSGRQFSNSRSEMNVSTLELGDSALYLCASSGQGGNIYEQYFGPGTRLTVT.

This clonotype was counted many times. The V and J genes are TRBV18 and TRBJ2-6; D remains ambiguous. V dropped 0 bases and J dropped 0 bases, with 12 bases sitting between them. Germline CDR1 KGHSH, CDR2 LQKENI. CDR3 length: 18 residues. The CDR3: CASSPPNRLSSGANVLTF. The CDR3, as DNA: TGTGCCAGCTCACCACCAAACCGGTTAAGCTCTGGGGCCAACGTCCTGACTTTC.

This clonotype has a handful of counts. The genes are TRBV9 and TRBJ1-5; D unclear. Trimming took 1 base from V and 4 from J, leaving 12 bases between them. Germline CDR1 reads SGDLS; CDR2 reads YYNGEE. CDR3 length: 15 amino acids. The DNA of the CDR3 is TGTGCCAGCAGCGTAAGTCCTGAGAGGAATCAGCCCCAGCATTTT. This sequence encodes CASSVSPERNQPQHF.

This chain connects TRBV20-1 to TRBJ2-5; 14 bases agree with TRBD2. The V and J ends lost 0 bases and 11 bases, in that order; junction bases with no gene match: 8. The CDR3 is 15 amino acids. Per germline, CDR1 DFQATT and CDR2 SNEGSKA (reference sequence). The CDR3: CSARDPTSGGVEQYF. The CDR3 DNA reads TGCAGTGCTAGAGATCCGACTAGCGGGGGGGTTGAGCAGTACTTC.

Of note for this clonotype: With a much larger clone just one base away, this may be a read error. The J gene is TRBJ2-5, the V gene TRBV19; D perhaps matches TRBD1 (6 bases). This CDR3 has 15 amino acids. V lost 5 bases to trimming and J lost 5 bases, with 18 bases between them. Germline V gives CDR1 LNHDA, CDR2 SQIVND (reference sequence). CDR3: CASSPGTQGQETQYF. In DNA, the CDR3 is TGTGCCAGTAGTCCCGGGACCCAAGGACAGGAGACCCAGTACTTC.

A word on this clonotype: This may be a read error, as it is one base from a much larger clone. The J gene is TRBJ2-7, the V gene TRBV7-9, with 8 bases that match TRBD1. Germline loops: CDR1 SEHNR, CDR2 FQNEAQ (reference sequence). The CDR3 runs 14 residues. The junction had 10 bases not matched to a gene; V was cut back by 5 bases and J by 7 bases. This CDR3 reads CASSPQGVVAEQYF. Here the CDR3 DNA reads TGTGCCAGCAGCCCACAGGGGGTGGTGGCTGAGCAGTACTTC.

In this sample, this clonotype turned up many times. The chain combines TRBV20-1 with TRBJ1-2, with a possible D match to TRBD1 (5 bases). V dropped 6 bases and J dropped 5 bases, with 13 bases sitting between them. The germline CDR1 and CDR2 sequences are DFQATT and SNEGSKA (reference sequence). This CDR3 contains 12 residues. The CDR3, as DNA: TGCAGTGCCCCCGACAGTGTGTATGGCTACACCTTC. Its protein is CSAPDSVYGYTF.

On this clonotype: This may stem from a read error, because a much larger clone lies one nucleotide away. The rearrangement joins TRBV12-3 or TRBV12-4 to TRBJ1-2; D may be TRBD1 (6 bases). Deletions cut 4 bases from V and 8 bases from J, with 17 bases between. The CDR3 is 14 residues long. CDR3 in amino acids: CASSCEQGRFGYTF. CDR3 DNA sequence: TGTGCCAGCAGTTGCGAACAGGGAAGGTTCGGCTACACCTTC.

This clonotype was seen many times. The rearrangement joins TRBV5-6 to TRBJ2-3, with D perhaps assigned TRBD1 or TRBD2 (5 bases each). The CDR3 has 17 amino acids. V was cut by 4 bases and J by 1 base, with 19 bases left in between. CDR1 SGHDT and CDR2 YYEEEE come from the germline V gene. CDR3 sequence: CASSPPPGLRGTDTQYF. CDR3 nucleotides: TGTGCCAGCAGCCCACCCCCGGGGCTAAGGGGCACAGATACGCAGTATTTT.

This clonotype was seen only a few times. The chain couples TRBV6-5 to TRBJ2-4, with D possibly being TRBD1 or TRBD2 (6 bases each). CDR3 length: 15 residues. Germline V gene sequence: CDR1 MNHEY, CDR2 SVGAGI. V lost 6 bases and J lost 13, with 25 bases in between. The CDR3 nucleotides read TGTGCCAGCAGCCGAGGGGGGCTGACCTACAATGGGCAGTACTTC. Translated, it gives CASSRGGLTYNGQYF.

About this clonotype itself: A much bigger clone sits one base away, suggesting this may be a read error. CDR3 nucleotides: TGTGCCAGCGGTAGACAGGGAGAGACCCAGTACTTC. Translated, it gives CASGRQGETQYF. The V gene is TRBV6-1, the J gene TRBJ2-7, with TRBD1 matching 7 bases. The closer fit of TRBJ2-5 to the DNA end suggests the J call may be wrong. This CDR3 comprises 12 residues. Germline V gives CDR1 MNHNS, CDR2 SASEGT.

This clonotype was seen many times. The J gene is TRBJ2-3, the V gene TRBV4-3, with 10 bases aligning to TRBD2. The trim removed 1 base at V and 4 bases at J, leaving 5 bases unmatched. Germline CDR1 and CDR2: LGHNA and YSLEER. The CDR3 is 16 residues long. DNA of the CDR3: TGCGCCAGCAGCCAAGGCAGCGGGGGGGTCCCAGATACGCAGTATTTT. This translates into CASSQGSGGVPDTQYF.

The CDR3 reads CASSSTGSGPTEAFF. The CDR3 DNA is TGTGCCAGCAGCTCCACAGGGTCAGGGCCCACTGAAGCTTTCTTT. The chain links TRBV12-3 or TRBV12-4 to TRBJ1-1, with D possibly TRBD1 on 6 matching bases. Between the trimmed V and J ends, which lost 6 bases and 4 bases, there was a span of 18 bases. The CDR3 sequence is 15 residues long.

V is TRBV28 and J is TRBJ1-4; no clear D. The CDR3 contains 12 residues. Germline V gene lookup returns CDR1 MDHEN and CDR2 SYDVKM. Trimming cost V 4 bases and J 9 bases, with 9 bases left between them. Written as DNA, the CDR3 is TGTGCCAGCAGTTCTATCTCTAAAAAACTGTTTTTT. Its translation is CASSSISKKLFF.